These T cell receptor beta chains were read from a single sample in a study of blood T cell repertoires in COVID-19. Repertoires were generated with immunoSEQ multiplex PCR, while TCRdb's copy carries only in-frame clones and drops some. The data hold tens of thousands of clones, with around 77% observed a single time. The sequencing input was peripheral blood. The source of these receptors is an elderly woman with acute or convalescent COVID-19. CDR3s include the opening cysteine and the closing phenylalanine or tryptophan. The D gene is left open where the match is weak. Clone size is stated in some rows and not others, as once, few, many or a class when expanded.

>TRBJ1-2|.|.|TRBV7-2
TGTGCCAGCAGCTTAGTTGGAGGAGGGGAGGTCGACACCTTC
CASSLVGGGEVDTF
>TRBJ2-2|TRBD2|.|TRBV5-1
TGCGCCAGCAGTTCTAGCGGGAGGGTGGCCACCGGGGAGCTGTTTTTT
CASSSSGRVATGELFF
>TRBJ1-1|TRBD1|.|TRBV2
TGTGCCAGCACCGGGACAGGGGGAAGGACTGAAGCTTTCTTT
CASTGTGGRTEAFF
>TRBJ2-3|TRBD2|.|TRBV29-1
TGCAGCGTTGAAAGAGCGGGAGGGCCTTCGGATACGCAGTATTTT
CSVERAGGPSDTQYF
>TRBJ1-4|TRBD1|few|TRBV19
TGTGCCAGTAGACTACAGGGGCCTTATGAAAAACTGTTTTTT
CASRLQGPYEKLFF
>TRBJ2-1|TRBD1|.|TRBV5-4
TGTGCCAGCAGCCCAGGGGGCTGGCGGAATGAGCAGTTCTTC
CASSPGGWRNEQFF
>TRBJ1-2|TRBD1|.|TRBV9
TGTGCCAGCAGCGCCGGACAGGGAGTAGAGGGCTACACCTTC
CASSAGQGVEGYTF
>TRBJ1-3|.|.|TRBV9
TGTGCCAGCAGCGGAGGCCCTACAAGCCGGGGCTCTGGAAACACCATATATTTT
CASSGGPTSRGSGNTIYF
>TRBJ2-2|TRBD2|.|TRBV7-2
TGTGCCAGCAGCTTTGGTAGCGGGAGGGCTGAGTCCGGGGAGCTGTTTTTT
CASSFGSGRAESGELFF
>TRBJ2-7|TRBD2|few|TRBV27
TGTGCCAGCAGTTTATTGGGACTAGAGGGGCAACGAGCCTACGAGCAGTACTTC
CASSLLGLEGQRAYEQYF
>TRBJ1-1|TRBD1|.|TRBV7-3
TGTGCCAGCAGCTCAGCCAGGGGGCTAGGGTCTGAAGCTTTCTTT
CASSSARGLGSEAFF
>TRBJ1-5|.|.|TRBV6-5
TGTGCCAGCGGGATTTCAGGGGCGTCTCAGCCCCAGCATTTT
CASGISGASQPQHF
>TRBJ2-5|TRBD2|.|TRBV29-1
TGCACGGCACGGGCTAGCGGGAGGGTGGGAGAGACCCAGTACTTC
CTARASGRVGETQYF
>TRBJ2-1|TRBD2|.|TRBV7-9
TGTGCCAGCAGCTTAGGGGGACTAGCGGTGAGAGAGCAGTTCTTC
CASSLGGLAVREQFF
>TRBJ2-1|TRBD1|.|TRBV30
TGTGCCTGGAGTACTCCGGGACAGGGGGGAGGGCAGTTCTTC
CAWSTPGQGGGQFF
>TRBJ1-1|.|.|TRBV12-3/TRBV12-4
TGTGCCAGCAGTTTAGTCCAGAACACTGAAGCTTTCTTT
CASSLVQNTEAFF
>TRBJ1-2|.|.|TRBV11-2
TGTGCCAGCAGCGGAGTCCTTAACTATGGCTACACCTTC
CASSGVLNYGYTF
>TRBJ2-1|TRBD2|.|TRBV7-3
TGTGCCAGCAGCGTTAGCGGGCCTAAAGGTGAGCAGTTCTTC
CASSVSGPKGEQFF
>TRBJ2-1|TRBD2|.|TRBV7-2
TGTGCCAGCAGCCCTAGCCGGGGACTAGCGGGAGGGGGTGAGCAGTTCTTC
CASSPSRGLAGGGEQFF
>TRBJ1-5|TRBD1|.|TRBV5-1
TGCGCCAGCAGCTTGGAGGGACAGGACAATCAGCCCCAGCATTTT
CASSLEGQDNQPQHF
>TRBJ1-4|.|.|TRBV5-1
TGCGCCAGCAGCTATCAGGGAGGGGATGAAAAACTGTTTTTT
CASSYQGGDEKLFF
>TRBJ1-2|.|few|TRBV7-2
TGTGCCAGCAGCTTAGCTAGCCACTATGGCTACACCTTC
CASSLASHYGYTF
>TRBJ1-4|.|.|TRBV10-3
TGTGCCATCAGTGTCACAGGGCCCCCAACTAATGAAAAACTGTTTTTT
CAISVTGPPTNEKLFF
>TRBJ2-7|.|few|TRBV4-1
TGCGCCAGCAGCCAAGGACAGGACCCCGTCTCCTACGAGCAGTACTTC
CASSQGQDPVSYEQYF
>TRBJ1-3|.|.|TRBV14
TGTGCCAGCAGCCAATCCCTGCTAACTCGCTCCTCCGGAAACACCATATATTTT
CASSQSLLTRSSGNTIYF
>TRBJ2-5|.|.|TRBV20-1
TGCAGTGTAGAGGAAGACAGGACCCAGTACTTC
CSVEEDRTQYF
>TRBJ2-5|.|.|TRBV3-1/TRBV3-2
TGTGCCAGCAGTCGGAGGGGAGACTCTCAAGAGACCCAGTACTTC
CASSRRGDSQETQYF
>TRBJ2-3|.|.|TRBV19
TGTGCCAGTAGTACCTCAGGGGCCAGGACAGATACGCAGTATTTT
CASSTSGARTDTQYF
>TRBJ2-1|TRBD1|.|TRBV5-1
TGCGCCAGCAGCCCGGGACAGGGCTCGTACAATGAGCAGTTCTTC
CASSPGQGSYNEQFF
>TRBJ2-2|TRBD2|.|TRBV5-1
TGCGCCAGCAGCTTGGGTGCGGGAGGGCCAGTCGGGGAGCTGTTTTTT
CASSLGAGGPVGELFF
>TRBJ2-3|TRBD2|.|TRBV20-1
TGCAGTGCTAGTCCGGGAGGACGCACAGATACGCAGTATTTT
CSASPGGRTDTQYF
>TRBJ1-6|.|.|TRBV30
TGTGCCTGGTCCGGGAACAGCCTTAATTCACCCCTCCACTTT
CAWSGNSLNSPLHF
>TRBJ2-2|.|.|TRBV5-1
TGCGCCAGCAGCTTTACGGCGGGGCCCACCGGGGAGCTGTTTTTT
CASSFTAGPTGELFF
>TRBJ2-3|.|few|TRBV30
TGTGCCTGGAGTGTAGGTACAGACACAGATACGCAGTATTTT
CAWSVGTDTDTQYF
>TRBJ2-7|.|.|TRBV6-1
TGTGCCAGCAGTGAAGGTTACAGAAACGAGCAGTACTTC
CASSEGYRNEQYF
>TRBJ1-1|.|.|TRBV7-9
TGTGCCAGCAGCTTAGGAACGGTGAACACTGAAGCTTTCTTT
CASSLGTVNTEAFF
>TRBJ2-1|.|.|TRBV5-4
TGTGCCAGCAGCCGGGACACCCAGGAGCAGTTCTTC
CASSRDTQEQFF
>TRBJ1-4|.|.|TRBV28
TGTGCCAGCAGTTTAGGGGCTGGGGCAACAACTAATGAAAAACTGTTTTTT
CASSLGAGATTNEKLFF
>TRBJ2-5|.|.|TRBV12-3/TRBV12-4
TGTGCCAGCAGCCAAAACCGGTGGGAGACCCAGTACTTC
CASSQNRWETQYF
>TRBJ1-6|TRBD1|.|TRBV5-1
TGCGCCAGCAGCCCGCGGGACAGGGATGGGTCACCCCTCCACTTT
CASSPRDRDGSPLHF
>TRBJ2-3|.|.|TRBV20-1
TGCAGTGCTAGTCCGCAGGGAATCTCCGCAGATACGCAGTATTTT
CSASPQGISADTQYF
>TRBJ2-5|.|once|TRBV3-1/TRBV3-2
TGTGCCAGCAGCCAGAGAGGAGGGCGAGAGACCCAGTACTTC
CASSQRGGRETQYF
>TRBJ2-1|TRBD2|.|TRBV10-2
TGCGCCAGCAGAACAAGCGGGAGGAGCGATGAGCAGTTCTTC
CASRTSGRSDEQFF
>TRBJ1-4|.|once|TRBV2
TGTGCCAGCAGAGCTCAAGCAACTAATGAAAAACTGTTTTTT
CASRAQATNEKLFF
>TRBJ2-5|.|.|TRBV7-7
TGTGCTAGCAGCCAGGGTTTGACAGTTCAGACCCAGTACTTC
CASSQGLTVQTQYF
>TRBJ2-1|.|.|TRBV3-1/TRBV3-2
TGTGCCAGCAGCCAAGAACTAGCCGGACCACAGTTCTTC
CASSQELAGPQFF
>TRBJ2-7|TRBD2|.|TRBV12-3/TRBV12-4
TGTGCCATCCAACAACAACGGCGGGAGGTCTCCCTTTTC
CAIQQQRREVSLF
>TRBJ1-2|.|.|TRBV5-1
TGCGCCAGCAGCTCAGGGGTTGCCTATGGCTACACCTTC
CASSSGVAYGYTF
>TRBJ2-7|TRBD2|.|TRBV10-3
TGTGCCATCAGTGAGACCGGGACTAGGGCTTCCGAGCAGTACTTC
CAISETGTRASEQYF
>TRBJ1-4|.|.|TRBV12-3/TRBV12-4
TGTGCCAGCAGTTTTAGGCGGGAAAAACTGTTTTTT
CASSFRREKLFF
>TRBJ2-1|.|.|TRBV19
TGTGCCAGTAGTATAGGGACAGATCCCTTCTCCTACAATGAGCAGTTCTTC
CASSIGTDPFSYNEQFF
>TRBJ2-5|.|.|TRBV10-3
TGTGCCATCAGTGAAGTTAGACCAGGGGAGACCCAGTACTTC
CAISEVRPGETQYF